This record covers a single TCR beta chain. The germline V and J ends were trimmed by 4 bases and 0 bases, with 10 bases remaining between them. CDR3 length equals 15 residues. Germline values: CDR1 MNHEY, CDR2 SMNVEV (reference sequence). This entry is derived from a study of blood T cell repertoires in COVID-19. Data came from immunoSEQ multiplex PCR; TCRdb stores just in-frame clones and leaves some out. The sample consists of 200,000 or so clones, about 85% of them appearing once. The TCR originated in a man aged 50-59 years who had recovered from COVID-19. The source material was peripheral blood. This chain joins TRBV27 and TRBJ1-5; TRBD1 is a possible D gene (5 bases). The CDR3 sequence is CASSSGLYSNQPQHF. The CDR3 DNA follows: TGTGCCAGCAGTTCGGGACTTTATAGCAATCAGCCCCAGCATTTT.